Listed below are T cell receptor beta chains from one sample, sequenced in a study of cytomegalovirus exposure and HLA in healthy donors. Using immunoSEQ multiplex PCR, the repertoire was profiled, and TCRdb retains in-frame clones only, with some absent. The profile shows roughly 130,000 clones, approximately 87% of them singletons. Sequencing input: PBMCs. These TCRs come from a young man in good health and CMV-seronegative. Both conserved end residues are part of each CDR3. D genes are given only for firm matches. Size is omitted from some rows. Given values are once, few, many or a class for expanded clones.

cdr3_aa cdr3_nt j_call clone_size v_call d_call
CASSTGGRNEKLFF TGTGCCAGCAGCACAGGGGGAAGAAATGAAAAACTGTTTTTT TRBJ1-4 - TRBV5-4 TRBD1
CASSLSVLAGEQYF TGTGCCAGCAGTTTATCGGTACTAGCTGGCGAGCAGTACTTC TRBJ2-7 - TRBV27 -
CASSPTGLGDGNTIYF TGTGCCAGCAGCCCTACAGGGCTGGGAGATGGAAACACCATATATTTT TRBJ1-3 - TRBV2 -
CATSRDREGGTEQYF TGTGCCACCAGCAGAGATCGGGAAGGGGGCACCGAGCAGTACTTC TRBJ2-7 - TRBV15 TRBD1
CASSVEGQPYSGNTIYF TGTGCCAGCAGCGTAGAGGGACAGCCTTACTCTGGAAACACCATATATTTT TRBJ1-3 - TRBV9 TRBD1
CASAKSTAGFSYNEQFF TGTGCCAGCGCCAAATCGACCGCGGGCTTTTCCTACAATGAGCAGTTCTTC TRBJ2-1 - TRBV6-4 -
CASSPGRTELQETQYF TGTGCCAGTAGTCCCGGCCGAACAGAACTCCAAGAGACCCAGTACTTC TRBJ2-5 - TRBV19 -
CASSWRGLGDYEQYF TGTGCCAGCAGCTGGAGGGGACTAGGGGACTACGAGCAGTACTTC TRBJ2-7 - TRBV7-8 TRBD2
CASSYGTGGSGANVLTF TGCGCCAGCAGCTACGGGACAGGAGGCTCTGGGGCCAACGTCCTGACTTTC TRBJ2-6 - TRBV5-1 TRBD1
CASSSGQPNTEAFF TGTGCCAGCAGTTCGGGACAGCCGAACACTGAAGCTTTCTTT TRBJ1-1 - TRBV7-2 TRBD1
CAISDTTSGSYEQYF TGTGCCATCAGTGATACCACTAGCGGTTCCTACGAGCAGTACTTC TRBJ2-7 once TRBV10-3 TRBD2
CASSTGGAGIDGYTF TGTGCCAGCAGCACAGGGGGCGCGGGGATTGATGGCTACACCTTC TRBJ1-2 - TRBV28 TRBD1
CAWSVGQTPYEQYF TGTGCCTGGAGTGTTGGACAGACCCCCTACGAGCAGTACTTC TRBJ2-7 - TRBV30 -
CASSLRETEAFF TGTGCCAGCAGCTTGAGGGAGACTGAAGCTTTCTTT TRBJ1-1 - TRBV5-8 -
CASSYSDSGTYGYTF TGTGCCAGCAGTTACTCTGACAGTGGTACTTATGGCTACACCTTC TRBJ1-2 - TRBV6-6 -
CASSSPRGGRTDTQYF TGTGCCAGCAGCTCACCGCGGGGGGGTAGAACAGATACGCAGTATTTT TRBJ2-3 - TRBV5-4 TRBD2
CASRSTGGVSNEQFF TGCGCCAGCAGGTCGACAGGGGGCGTTTCGAATGAGCAGTTCTTC TRBJ2-1 - TRBV5-1 TRBD1
CSVDRGFGGGYTF TGCAGCGTTGACAGGGGGTTCGGGGGTGGCTACACCTTC TRBJ1-2 - TRBV29-1 TRBD1
CASSLSSYEQYF TGTGCCAGCAGCTTGAGCTCCTACGAGCAGTACTTC TRBJ2-7 - TRBV11-2 -
CASSLRGTSTDTQYF TGTGCCAGCAGCCTCAGGGGGACAAGCACAGATACGCAGTATTTT TRBJ2-3 - TRBV13 TRBD1
CASSVPGQAYGYTF TGTGCCAGCAGCGTCCCGGGACAAGCCTATGGCTACACCTTC TRBJ1-2 - TRBV5-4 -
CASSATGGFGETQYF TGCGCCAGCAGCGCGACAGGGGGCTTTGGGGAGACCCAGTACTTC TRBJ2-5 - TRBV5-1 TRBD1
CASSVIWGDTIYF TGTGCCAGCAGTGTCATATGGGGGGACACCATATATTTT TRBJ1-3 - TRBV25-1 -
CSAGTGALTF TGCAGCGCCGGGACAGGGGCTTTAACCTTC TRBJ1-2 - TRBV29-1 TRBD1
CASSGSGATNEKLFF TGTGCCAGCAGCGGTTCGGGGGCAACTAATGAAAAACTGTTTTTT TRBJ1-4 - TRBV9 -
CASSQDAGTPGAGGYTF TGTGCCAGCAGCCAAGATGCGGGGACACCGGGAGCGGGAGGCTACACCTTC TRBJ1-2 - TRBV4-2 -
CASSQGGRGGMNTEAFF TGCGCCAGCAGCCAAGGGGGCAGGGGAGGGATGAACACTGAAGCTTTCTTT TRBJ1-1 - TRBV4-1 -
CASSSLGQGQETQYF TGCGCCAGCAGCTCACTGGGACAGGGACAAGAGACCCAGTACTTC TRBJ2-5 - TRBV5-1 TRBD1
CASSVATGAYEQYF TGTGCCAGCAGCGTAGCAACGGGAGCGTACGAGCAGTACTTC TRBJ2-7 - TRBV9 -
CASSMTLTGEQYF TGTGCCAGTAGTATGACTCTCACTGGCGAGCAGTACTTC TRBJ2-7 few TRBV19 -
CASTRLAGDNEQFF TGTGCCAGCACCCGACTAGCGGGAGACAATGAGCAGTTCTTC TRBJ2-1 - TRBV6-5 TRBD2
CASSFGTGEVYEQYF TGTGCCAGCAGCTTTGGGACAGGGGAGGTGTACGAGCAGTACTTC TRBJ2-7 - TRBV7-9 TRBD1
CASRYGGRSYEQYF TGTGCCAGCAGGTACGGGGGTAGGTCCTACGAGCAGTACTTC TRBJ2-7 few TRBV28 -
CASSRSSGSTDTQYF TGTGCCAGCAGTAGATCTAGCGGGAGCACAGATACGCAGTATTTT TRBJ2-3 - TRBV6-4 TRBD2
CASTAGQGATEAFF TGTGCCAGCACCGCTGGACAGGGGGCCACTGAAGCTTTCTTT TRBJ1-1 - TRBV6-5 TRBD1
CASSPLGTLAYEQYF TGTGCCAGCAGCCCGCTGGGGACTCTCGCCTACGAGCAGTACTTC TRBJ2-7 - TRBV7-2 -
CASSLLGQGPEDTQYF TGTGCCAGCAGCTTACTTGGACAGGGACCGGAAGATACGCAGTATTTT TRBJ2-3 few TRBV7-9 TRBD1
CASSSQEKLFF TGTGCCAGCAGTTCCCAGGAAAAACTGTTTTTT TRBJ1-4 - TRBV6-6 -
CASSETTGNQPQHF TGTGCCAGCAGCGAGACGACAGGCAATCAGCCCCAGCATTTT TRBJ1-5 - TRBV12-1 -
CASSSQWTDSYEQYF TGCGCCAGCAGCTCCCAGTGGACTGATTCCTACGAGCAGTACTTC TRBJ2-7 - TRBV5-1 -
CASSFVPGSRYYGYTF TGTGCCAGCAGCTTCGTCCCGGGGTCTCGATACTATGGCTACACCTTC TRBJ1-2 - TRBV7-9 -
CASNGGDQPQHF TGTGCCAGCAATGGGGGGGATCAGCCCCAGCATTTT TRBJ1-5 few TRBV6-6 -
CASSLMMASGNTIYF TGTGCCAGCTCTCTGATGATGGCCTCTGGAAACACCATATATTTT TRBJ1-3 - TRBV18 -
CASSAGTAYEQYF TGTGCCAGCAGCGCCGGGACAGCCTACGAGCAGTACTTC TRBJ2-7 - TRBV9 TRBD1
CASRPSYEQYF TGTGCCAGCAGGCCCAGTTACGAGCAGTACTTC TRBJ2-7 few TRBV2 -
CASSGRRDRPAGGYTF TGTGCCAGCAGTGGACGGAGGGACAGGCCTGCGGGGGGCTACACCTTC TRBJ1-2 once TRBV6-1 TRBD1
CASSQEGGNGAGELFF TGCGCCAGCAGCCAAGAAGGAGGGAACGGGGCCGGGGAGCTGTTTTTT TRBJ2-2 - TRBV4-1 -
CASSQYQETQYF TGTGCCAGCAGTCAGTACCAAGAGACCCAGTACTTC TRBJ2-5 - TRBV2 -
CASRRDRGNYGYTF TGTGCCAGCAGACGCGACAGGGGGAACTATGGCTACACCTTC TRBJ1-2 - TRBV6-1 TRBD1
CASSGTGLPEQYF TGTGCCAGCAGCGGGACAGGGCTTCCCGAGCAGTACTTC TRBJ2-7 - TRBV7-2 TRBD1
CASSPRTVNYGYTF TGTGCCAGCTCACCTCGGACAGTTAACTATGGCTACACCTTC TRBJ1-2 once TRBV18 -
CASSAGLTSVEQFF TGTGCCAGCAGTGCGGGACTGACTTCCGTGGAGCAGTTCTTC TRBJ2-1 - TRBV7-9 -
CASSQDGGGRQPQHF TGCGCCAGCAGCCAAGATGGTGGCGGGCGACAGCCCCAGCATTTT TRBJ1-5 once TRBV4-3 -
CATSLGQGSYNEQFF TGTGCCACCAGCCTCGGACAGGGGAGTTACAATGAGCAGTTCTTC TRBJ2-1 - TRBV15 TRBD1
CACLTGTLLSGANVLTF TGTGCCTGCCTCACAGGGACATTATTATCGGGGGCCAACGTCCTGACTTTC TRBJ2-6 - TRBV28 -
CASSQGAWETQYF TGTGCCAGCAGTCAGGGGGCTTGGGAGACCCAGTACTTC TRBJ2-5 - TRBV9 TRBD1
CASSLIGTALYGYTF TGTGCCAGCAGTTTAATCGGGACAGCTCTCTATGGCTACACCTTC TRBJ1-2 - TRBV27 TRBD1
CASTVGLGTQYF TGTGCCAGCACTGTGGGACTTGGTACGCAGTATTTT TRBJ2-3 once TRBV7-9 -